These 9 T cell receptor beta chains originate from one sample sequenced in a study of beta chain features in type 1 diabetes. Antigens of these TCRs are unknown. Every bit of the isolated RNA underwent reverse transcription, so sequencing read expressed TCRB transcripts. Produced via immunoSEQ multiplex PCR; TCRdb's table is partial and in-frame only. Here the sample spans approximately 280,000 clones, 15% being singletons. Study conclusions and caveats: In every one of the four CD4+ subsets, TCRB CDR3s were moderately but significantly shorter in Type 1 diabetes patients.

Sequencing was performed on naive CD4+ T cells from blood. The source of these receptors is a man younger than 35 with type 1 diabetes.

This clone was found a few times. This sequence joins TRBV19 and TRBJ2-5, with D perhaps matching TRBD2 (7 bases). Germline V CDR1 and CDR2: LNHDA, SQIVND (reference sequence). Between the trimmed V and J ends, which lost 9 bases and 2 bases, there was a span of 19 bases. This CDR3 contains 15 residues. CDR3 sequence reads: CASSGGTLPQETQYF. The DNA for the CDR3 is TGTGCCAGCTCCGGGGGGACACTACCACAAGAGACCCAGTACTTC.

This clone was counted only a few times. The DNA for the CDR3 is TGTGCCTGGAAGCTAGCGGGAGCCACCTACAATGAGCAGTTCTTC. Translation gives CAWKLAGATYNEQFF. The rearrangement links TRBV30 to TRBJ2-1, with 10 bases lining up with TRBD2. In germline, CDR1 is GTSNPN, CDR2 SVGIG (reference sequence). The CDR3 extends over 15 amino acids. V lost 4 bases to trimming and J lost 2 bases; unmatched junction nucleotides: 5.

The rearrangement links TRBV27 to TRBJ1-2; 8 nucleotides agree with TRBD1. The germline CDR1 and CDR2 sequences are MNHEY and SMNVEV (reference sequence). The CDR3 consists of 15 residues. V was pared by 7 bases and J by 4 bases, with 11 bases of the junction left unmatched. The CDR3 nucleotides read TGTGCCAGCATGCCCCAGCCCCAGGGGGCCTATGGCTACACCTTC. Translated, it gives CASMPQPQGAYGYTF.

This clone was detected only a few times. CDR3 nucleotide sequence: TGTGCCAGCAGTGAAGAATTAGGAGGGCGACAAGCTTTCTTT. Protein sequence: CASSEELGGRQAFF. This sequence joins TRBV2 and TRBJ1-1; D is undetermined. Trimming took 1 base from V and 9 from J, leaving 15 bases between them. Germline V lookup: CDR1 SNHLY, CDR2 FYNNEI. The CDR3 loop spans 14 amino acids.

This clone was seen more than once but under ten times. This chain joins TRBV5-4 and TRBJ2-7, with 11 bases aligning to TRBD2. J lost 3 bases, V lost 4 bases, and 6 bases had no gene match. The CDR3 totals 15 residues. Germline V CDR1 and CDR2: SGHNT, YYREEE (reference sequence). CDR3 nucleotide sequence: TGTGCCAGCAGCCCGGGACTAGCGGAACTCTACGAGCAGTACTTC. Its translation is CASSPGLAELYEQYF.

The chain couples TRBV9 to TRBJ2-2, with D tentatively TRBD2 (5 bases). The length of the CDR3 is 16 residues. CDR1 and CDR2 (germline): SGDLS, YYNGEE. V was cut by 4 bases and J by 3 bases, with 16 bases left in between. DNA of the CDR3: TGTGCCAGCAGCCCGAGAGGGCCATTCGACACCGGGGAGCTGTTTTTT. Translation gives CASSPRGPFDTGELFF. The full variable domain, its missing parts supplied by reference TRBV9 and TRBJ2-2, is DSGVTQTPKHLITATGQRVTLRCSPRSGDLSVYWYQQSLDQGLQFLIQYYNGEERAKGNILERFSAQQFPDLHSELNLSSLELGDSALYFCASSPRGPFDTGELFFGEGSRLTVL.

The V and J genes are TRBV5-1 and TRBJ2-4, with a possible D match to TRBD2 (6 bases). This CDR3 spans 18 amino acids. V was clipped by 4 bases and J by 1 base, with 21 bases between them. Germline-derived CDR1 and CDR2 are SGHRS and YFSETQ. For the CDR3, the DNA is TGCGCCAGCAGCCAGTTTTTGCTGGGGACTTCGGCCAAAAACATTCAGTACTTC. Residues: CASSQFLLGTSAKNIQYF.

This clone turned up a few times. The chain's CDR3 is CASSSPAGWTDTQYF. The CDR3 coding sequence is TGTGCCAGCAGTTCGCCAGCGGGGTGGACAGATACGCAGTATTTT. This chain links TRBV27 with TRBJ2-3, with TRBD2 identical over 7 bases. CDR3 size: 15 residues. J gave up 3 bases and V 4 bases, and 7 bases lay outside the gene matches. Germline CDR1 MNHEY, CDR2 SMNVEV (reference sequence).

Only a few counts were recorded for this clone. The genes are TRBV9 and TRBJ2-1; D is uncertain. Per germline, CDR1 SGDLS and CDR2 YYNGEE. This CDR3 spans 11 amino acids. The ends were cut back, 3 bases at V and 8 bases at J, with 6 bases in the middle. The CDR3 bases are TGTGCCAGCAGCGGATACTATGAGCAGTTCTTC. Protein: CASSGYYEQFF.